Below, one T cell receptor beta chain is given with its context. This sample was included in a study of blood T cell repertoires in COVID-19. Study-level information: Acute-phase and convalescent COVID-19 samples originated in the United States, Italy and Spain. The cDNA or gDNA used as material had been derived from T cells, B-cell-depleted T cells, or PBMCs.

Trimming took 0 bases from V and 0 from J, leaving 3 bases between them. CDR3 length: 14 amino acids. Looked up from germline, CDR1 is SGHVS and CDR2 is FNYEAQ. Assay used: immunoSEQ multiplex PCR; TCRdb lists only in-frame clones, some missing. Among about 92,000 clones listed, 75% to 90% were seen once. The chain couples TRBV7-6 to TRBJ1-3; D gene uncertain. This receptor was obtained from a woman over 75 with active or convalescent COVID-19. Specimen: peripheral blood. The CDR3 DNA reads as TGTGCCAGCAGCTTAGCCATCTCTGGAAACACCATATATTTT. It specifies CASSLAISGNTIYF. Drawing the rest from reference TRBV7-6 and TRBJ1-3, the complete variable domain is GAGVSQSPRYKVTKRGQDVALRCDPISGHVSLYWYRQALGQGPEFLTYFNYEAQQDKSGLPNDRFSAERPEGSISTLTIQRTEQRDSAMYRCASSLAISGNTIYFGEGSWLTVV.